The TCR beta chain under discussion was sequenced for a study of T cells in women clearing cervical HPV infection. Across the whole study: Controls gave blood once infection was undetectable; cases at lesion identification.

Clones were sequenced by immunoSEQ multiplex PCR, and TCRdb holds only the in-frame ones, with some missing. The sample holds nearly 20,000 clones. This CDR3 comprises 15 residues. Germline trimming cut 6 bases from V and 3 bases from J; bases unmatched to any gene: 8. Turning to this clone: The read falls 3 residues short of the CDR3 end, and the missing part is taken from the germline J gene.

The sequencing sample was made of blood buffy coat. The J gene is TRBJ2-3, the V gene TRBV12-3 or TRBV12-4; 8 bases map to TRBD2. This receptor was obtained from a woman aged 18 to 75 with a cervical HPV16 infection that either progressed to CIN3+ or cleared (not recorded which). CDR3 DNA, as far as it was read: TGTGCCAGCAGCGGACTAGCTCCCTGGACAGATACG. It yields the protein CASSGLAPWTDT. The CDR3 as a whole reads CASSGLAPWTDTQYF.